These T cell receptor beta chains were read from a single sample in a study of cytomegalovirus exposure and HLA in healthy donors. TCRdb keeps only in-frame clones here, not all; method: immunoSEQ multiplex PCR. The sample carries some 160,000 clones, approximately 75% recorded once. The sequenced sample was PBMCs. The origin of the receptors is a man over 45 in good health and CMV-seropositive. CDR3s include the opening cysteine and the closing phenylalanine or tryptophan. The order of the fields is V gene, J gene, CDR3 protein.

v_gene: TRBV19
j_gene: TRBJ1-3
CDR3aa: CASSISRRPGNTIYF

v_gene: TRBV5-1
j_gene: TRBJ2-1
CDR3aa: CASTPLAGSSYNEQFF

v_gene: TRBV27
j_gene: TRBJ2-7
CDR3aa: CASSFGQANEQYF

v_gene: TRBV7-2
j_gene: TRBJ2-7
CDR3aa: CASSPWSTDEQYF

v_gene: TRBV5-1
j_gene: TRBJ2-5
CDR3aa: CASSRDIQETQYF

v_gene: TRBV4-2
j_gene: TRBJ2-1
CDR3aa: CASSQDLTSGGAGEQFF

v_gene: TRBV5-3
j_gene: TRBJ2-3
CDR3aa: CARSLGLPGSTDTQYF

v_gene: TRBV18
j_gene: TRBJ2-3
CDR3aa: CASSPYGGAGTDTQYF

v_gene: TRBV9
j_gene: TRBJ2-6
CDR3aa: CASTGLPANVLTF

v_gene: TRBV5-1
j_gene: TRBJ2-2
CDR3aa: CASSPTGNTGELFF

v_gene: TRBV9
j_gene: TRBJ2-2
CDR3aa: CASSATGGTGELFF

v_gene: TRBV18
j_gene: TRBJ2-1
CDR3aa: CASSETGVNNEQFF

v_gene: TRBV5-1
j_gene: TRBJ1-1
CDR3aa: CASSLGAGRDGFF

v_gene: TRBV6-1
j_gene: TRBJ2-7
CDR3aa: CASSGLAGLSYEQYF

v_gene: TRBV27
j_gene: TRBJ2-7
CDR3aa: CASSPWGYLNPYEQYF

v_gene: TRBV7-2
j_gene: TRBJ2-5
CDR3aa: CASSYDRQETQYF

v_gene: TRBV5-4
j_gene: TRBJ2-2
CDR3aa: CASSLVGGAGELFF

v_gene: TRBV7-2
j_gene: TRBJ1-2
CDR3aa: CASSLRQGSTHGYTF

v_gene: TRBV7-9
j_gene: TRBJ1-2
CDR3aa: CASSSGQGLYGYTF

v_gene: TRBV28
j_gene: TRBJ1-3
CDR3aa: CASSGQPGQGASSGNTIYF

v_gene: TRBV11-2
j_gene: TRBJ2-5
CDR3aa: CASSLGRGLKETQYF

v_gene: TRBV5-5
j_gene: TRBJ2-7
CDR3aa: CASSLAPTGGEPYEQYF

v_gene: TRBV5-1
j_gene: TRBJ2-3
CDR3aa: CASSTGQGGDTQYF

v_gene: TRBV25-1
j_gene: TRBJ2-2
CDR3aa: CASSEVQDWNTGELFF

v_gene: TRBV10-1
j_gene: TRBJ2-6
CDR3aa: CASSGGGGSGEANVLTF

v_gene: TRBV7-2
j_gene: TRBJ2-5
CDR3aa: CASSDSGGETQYF

v_gene: TRBV27
j_gene: TRBJ1-1
CDR3aa: CASSSTGTADTEAFF

v_gene: TRBV5-1
j_gene: TRBJ2-3
CDR3aa: CASSLETSGGTDTQYF

v_gene: TRBV18
j_gene: TRBJ1-1
CDR3aa: CASSPRGGDTEAFF

v_gene: TRBV9
j_gene: TRBJ1-2
CDR3aa: CASSVYPRTGFNYGYTF

v_gene: TRBV27
j_gene: TRBJ1-6
CDR3aa: CASTTQGAYNSPLHF

v_gene: TRBV18
j_gene: TRBJ1-1
CDR3aa: CASSPLPVDMNTEAFF

v_gene: TRBV5-1
j_gene: TRBJ2-3
CDR3aa: CASSLGLWHTDTQYF

v_gene: TRBV10-1
j_gene: TRBJ2-1
CDR3aa: CASSENIPGQDFYNEQFF

v_gene: TRBV11-2
j_gene: TRBJ1-3
CDR3aa: CASSLFPDIYF

v_gene: TRBV7-9
j_gene: TRBJ1-2
CDR3aa: CASSLAEGGPYGYTF

v_gene: TRBV10-3
j_gene: TRBJ1-4
CDR3aa: CAISAGQGGVEKLFF

v_gene: TRBV7-7
j_gene: TRBJ1-2
CDR3aa: CASSSDRDRANYGYTF

v_gene: TRBV5-1
j_gene: TRBJ2-1
CDR3aa: CASSLATGSTSYNEQFF

v_gene: TRBV30
j_gene: TRBJ2-7
CDR3aa: CAWSVSRIGEQYF

v_gene: TRBV18
j_gene: TRBJ1-2
CDR3aa: CASSSSSSGYTF

v_gene: TRBV7-7
j_gene: TRBJ2-5
CDR3aa: CASSPRGGGVPNQETQYF

v_gene: TRBV11-2
j_gene: TRBJ2-5
CDR3aa: CASSLAPPGQGTAQETQYF

v_gene: TRBV9
j_gene: TRBJ2-1
CDR3aa: CASAPLGGLGPEQFF

v_gene: TRBV18
j_gene: TRBJ2-7
CDR3aa: CASSPNEPYEQYF

v_gene: TRBV5-5
j_gene: TRBJ1-5
CDR3aa: CASSTSGYNQPQHF

v_gene: TRBV6-5
j_gene: TRBJ1-1
CDR3aa: CASTGQTMNTEAFF

v_gene: TRBV5-5
j_gene: TRBJ1-1
CDR3aa: CASSAGRMNTEAFF

v_gene: TRBV6-5
j_gene: TRBJ2-3
CDR3aa: CASSYSGLAITDTQYF